Detailed here is one TCR beta chain. This sample was included in a study of blood T cell repertoires in COVID-19. At the level of the study: There were acute and convalescent COVID-19 samples, and they came from the United States, Italy and Spain. In each case, the material was cDNA or gDNA derived from T cells, B-cell-depleted T cells, or PBMCs.

The V and J ends lost 10 bases and 3 bases, in that order; junction bases with no gene match: 5. CDR1 KGHDR and CDR2 SFDVKD come from the germline V gene. The CDR3 is 14 residues long. Authors' processing steps: Amplification of reference gene primers was used by the study to estimate nucleated cell counts. Only in-frame clones appear in the TCRdb table, and some are missing; sequencing was by immunoSEQ multiplex PCR. V and J calls plus clone size are reproduced from that table; the DNA served to infer D and trimming. The sample contains 300,000 to 400,000 clones, around 90% of which appear only once.

The chain employs TRBV24-1 and TRBJ2-2; TRBD1 matches 9 bases. The source is a woman aged 18-30 years who had recovered from COVID-19. Material for sequencing was peripheral blood. CDR3 DNA sequence: TGTGCCACAGTCCGGGACAGGGACACCGGGGAGCTGTTTTTT. Translated, it gives CATVRDRDTGELFF.